This T cell receptor beta chain is from a study of cytomegalovirus exposure and HLA in healthy donors. About this clone: What it binds is not known.

TCRdb keeps only in-frame clones here, not all; method: immunoSEQ multiplex PCR. The top ten clones hold over 1% of a sample with about 130,000 clones, 89% of them seen once. Study results and caveats: The CMV antigen specificity of three CMV-associated chains was confirmed through in vitro analysis.

CDR3 size: 14 residues. J gave up 6 bases and V 3 bases, and 4 bases lay outside the gene matches. CDR1 and CDR2 (germline): LNHDA, SQIVND (reference sequence). Sequences were obtained from PBMCs. This clonotype was sampled from a woman aged 18-29 years in good health and CMV-seronegative. The V gene is TRBV19, the J gene TRBJ1-2, with 10 nucleotides matching TRBD1. The CDR3: CASSIDRGRNGYTF. The CDR3 DNA sequence: TGTGCCAGTAGTATCGACAGGGGGCGGAATGGCTACACCTTC.